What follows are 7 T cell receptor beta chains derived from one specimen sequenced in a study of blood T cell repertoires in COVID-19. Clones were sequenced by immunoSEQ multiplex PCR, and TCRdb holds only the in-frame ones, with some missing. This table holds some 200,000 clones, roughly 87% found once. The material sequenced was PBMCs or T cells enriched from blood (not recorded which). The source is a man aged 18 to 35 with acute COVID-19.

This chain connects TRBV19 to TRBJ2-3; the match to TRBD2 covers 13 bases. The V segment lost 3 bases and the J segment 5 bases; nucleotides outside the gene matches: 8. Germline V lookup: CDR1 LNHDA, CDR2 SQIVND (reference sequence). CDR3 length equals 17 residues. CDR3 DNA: TGTGCCAGTAGTATTGCCCTACTAGCGGGAGGGGTAGATACGCAGTATTTT. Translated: CASSIALLAGGVDTQYF.

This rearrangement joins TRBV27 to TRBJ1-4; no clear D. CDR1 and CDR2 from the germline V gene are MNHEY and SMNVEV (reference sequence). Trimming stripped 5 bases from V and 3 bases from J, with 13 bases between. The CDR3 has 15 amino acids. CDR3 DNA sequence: TGTGCCAGCAGTGCTCAGGCTTCACCTAATGAAAAACTGTTTTTT. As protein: CASSAQASPNEKLFF.

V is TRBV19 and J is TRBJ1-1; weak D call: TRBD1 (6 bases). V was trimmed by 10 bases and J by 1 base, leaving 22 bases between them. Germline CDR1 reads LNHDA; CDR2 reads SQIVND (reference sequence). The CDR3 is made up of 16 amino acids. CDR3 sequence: CATTRRDTGWNTEAFF. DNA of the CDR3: TGTGCCACCACACGCCGGGACACCGGGTGGAACACTGAAGCTTTCTTT.

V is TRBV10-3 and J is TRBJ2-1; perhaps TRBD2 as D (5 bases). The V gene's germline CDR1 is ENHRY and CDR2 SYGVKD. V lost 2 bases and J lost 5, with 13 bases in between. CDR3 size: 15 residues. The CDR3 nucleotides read TGTGCCATCAGTGAGGACGGGCGGGCAGACAATGAGCAGTTCTTC. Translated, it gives CAISEDGRADNEQFF.

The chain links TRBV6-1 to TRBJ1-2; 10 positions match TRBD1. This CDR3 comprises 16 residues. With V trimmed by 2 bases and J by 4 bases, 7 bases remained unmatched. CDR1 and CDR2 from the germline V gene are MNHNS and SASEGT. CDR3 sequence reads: CASSETPTGGTYGYTF. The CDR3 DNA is TGTGCCAGCAGTGAAACCCCGACAGGGGGCACCTATGGCTACACCTTC.

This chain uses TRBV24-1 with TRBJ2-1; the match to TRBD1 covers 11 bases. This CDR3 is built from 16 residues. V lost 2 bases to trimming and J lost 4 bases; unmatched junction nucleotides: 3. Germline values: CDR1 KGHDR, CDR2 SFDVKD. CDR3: CATSDWDRGTYNEQFF. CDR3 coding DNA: TGTGCCACCAGTGATTGGGACAGGGGGACGTACAATGAGCAGTTCTTC.

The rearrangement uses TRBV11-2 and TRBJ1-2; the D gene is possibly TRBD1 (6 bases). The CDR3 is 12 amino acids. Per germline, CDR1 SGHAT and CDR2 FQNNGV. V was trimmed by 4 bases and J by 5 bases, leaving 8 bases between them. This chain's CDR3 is CASSSGVYGYTF. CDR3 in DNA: TGTGCCAGCAGCTCAGGGGTGTATGGCTACACCTTC.